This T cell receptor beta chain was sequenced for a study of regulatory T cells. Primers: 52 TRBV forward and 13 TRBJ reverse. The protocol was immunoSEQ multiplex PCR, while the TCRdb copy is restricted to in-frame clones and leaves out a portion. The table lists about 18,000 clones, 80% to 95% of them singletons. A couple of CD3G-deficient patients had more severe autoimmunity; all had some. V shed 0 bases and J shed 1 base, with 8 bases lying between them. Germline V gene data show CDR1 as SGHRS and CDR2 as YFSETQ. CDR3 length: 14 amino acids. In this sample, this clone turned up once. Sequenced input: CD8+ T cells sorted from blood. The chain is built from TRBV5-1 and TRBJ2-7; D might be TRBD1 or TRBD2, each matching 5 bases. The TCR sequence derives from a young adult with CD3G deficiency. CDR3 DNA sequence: TGCGCCAGCAGCTTGGAAGGGGAGTCCTACGAGCAGTACTTC. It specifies CASSLEGESYEQYF. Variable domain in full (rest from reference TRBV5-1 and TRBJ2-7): KAGVTQTPRYLIKTRGQQVTLSCSPISGHRSVSWYQQTPGQGLQFLFEYFSETQRNKGNFPGRFSGRQFSNSRSEMNVSTLELGDSALYLCASSLEGESYEQYFGPGTRLTVT.